This entry is about one T cell receptor (beta chain). TCRdb's table, derived via immunoSEQ multiplex PCR, lists solely in-frame clones and lacks some. The repertoire has some 250,000 clones, roughly nine tenths of them found once; the top ten carry around 7.2%. This CDR3 comprises 13 residues. The germline CDR1 and CDR2 sequences are SNHLY and FYNNEI. V lost 9 bases to trimming and J lost 3 bases; unmatched junction nucleotides: 3. This record belongs to a study of blood T cell repertoires in COVID-19. The V call is TRBV2, the J call TRBJ1-2; 11 bases match TRBD1. This clonotype was obtained from a man in his 60s who had recovered from COVID-19. Sample: peripheral blood. CDR3 DNA: TGTGCCAGTGGGACAGGGGGGCACTATGGCTACACCTTC. Protein: CASGTGGHYGYTF.